This record looks at one T cell receptor beta chain sequence and its context. V dropped 1 base and J dropped 7; count of bases not matched to a gene: 10. Looked up from germline, CDR1 is SEHNR and CDR2 is FQNEAQ (reference sequence). CDR3 size: 18 residues. This entry comes from a study of Ad26.COV2.S vaccination and SARS-CoV-2 variants. Treatment denoted: around 19 received Ad26.COV2.S at low or high dose, single or two shots; roughly 5 received placebo; per-sample allocation not given. Specimen acquisition occurred on day 63 following the initial vaccine or placebo injection. The method was immunoSEQ multiplex PCR; TCRdb's version includes in-frame clones alone and lacks a portion of them. The sample consists of 300,000 to 400,000 clones, roughly 90% of them appearing once.

This specimen was peripheral blood, taken in a trial of Ad26.COV2.S vaccine versus placebo. This receptor was taken from a person aged 18-65 years who received the Ad26.COV2.S COVID-19 vaccine or a placebo. The chain joins TRBV7-9 to TRBJ2-1, with 13 nucleotides matching TRBD2. The chain's CDR3 is CASSLGKPGLAGWNEQFF. As DNA, the CDR3 is TGTGCCAGCAGCTTAGGAAAACCGGGACTAGCGGGGTGGAATGAGCAGTTCTTC. The full variable domain, rest sourced from reference TRBV7-9 and TRBJ2-1, is DTGVSQNPRHKITKRGQNVTFRCDPISEHNRLYWYRQTLGQGPEFLTYFQNEAQLEKSRLLSDRFSAERPKGSFSTLEIQRTEQGDSAMYLCASSLGKPGLAGWNEQFFGPGTRLTVL.